Below, one T cell receptor (beta chain) is given with its context. The entry originates in a study of blood T cell repertoires in COVID-19. Study-wide context: The United States, Italy and Spain were the sources of the acute and convalescent COVID-19 samples. T cells, B-cell-depleted T cells, or PBMCs provided the cDNA or gDNA that served as material.

Between the trimmed V and J ends, which lost 4 bases and 9 bases, there was a span of 16 bases. There are 13 residues in the CDR3. Germline CDR1 SGHTA, CDR2 FQGNSA. Clinical histories supplied by participants themselves formed the basis of cohort assignment. The authors' processing: Amplification from reference gene primers served as the basis for estimated nucleated cell counts. TCRdb keeps only in-frame clones here, not all; method: immunoSEQ multiplex PCR. V and J calls and clone size are those listed in that table; D and trimming were worked out from the DNA. Seen here are 200,000 to 250,000 clones, about 84% observed once, and the top ten hold 1.8%.

The rearrangement joins TRBV7-2 to TRBJ2-7; possibly TRBD1 for D (5 bases). The specimen was PBMCs or T cells enriched from blood (not recorded which). The origin of this receptor is a man in his fifties or sixties who had recovered from COVID-19. CDR3 bases: TGTGCCAGCAGCTCCGGAAAGGGGTTGGGGCAGTACTTC. Encoded protein: CASSSGKGLGQYF.